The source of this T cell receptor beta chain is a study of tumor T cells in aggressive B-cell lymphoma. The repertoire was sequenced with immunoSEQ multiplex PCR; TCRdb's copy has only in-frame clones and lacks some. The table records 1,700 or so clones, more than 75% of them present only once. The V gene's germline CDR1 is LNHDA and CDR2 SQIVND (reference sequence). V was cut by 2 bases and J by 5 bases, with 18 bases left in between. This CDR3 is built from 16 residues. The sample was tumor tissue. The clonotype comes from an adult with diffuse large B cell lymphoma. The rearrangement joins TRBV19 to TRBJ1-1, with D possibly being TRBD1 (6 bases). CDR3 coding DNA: TGTGCCAGTAGTATAAGGACAGATCTTCTGCAGACTGAAGCTTTCTTT. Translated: CASSIRTDLLQTEAFF.